Following are 3 T cell receptor beta chains from one sample sequenced in a study of blood T cells in healthy people across ages. For the second PCR, which ran for 7 to 11 cycles, a sample-barcoded 5' primer and a J-beta primer mix were used. TCRdb called the 5' RACE reads again in MiXCR, with one record for every CDR3 protein. The table lists about 770,000 distinct CDR3 sequences, roughly 44% of them singletons. Sequences were obtained from blood. The receptor source for this set is a man in his 60s in good health.

CDR3 sequence reads: CASSPINAEKETQYF. CDR3 DNA: TGTGCCAGCTCACCTATAAACGCGGAAAAAGAGACCCAGTACTTC. The rearrangement joins TRBV18 to TRBJ2-5, with D unresolved. CDR1 is KGHSH, CDR2 LQKENI, per germline. This CDR3 comprises 15 residues. V was pared by 3 bases and J by 3 bases, with 14 bases between.

This clonotype came up many times. The V gene is TRBV10-2, the J gene TRBJ2-7; tentative D call: TRBD1 (5 bases). The germline V and J ends were trimmed by 6 bases and 1 base, with 10 bases remaining between them. This CDR3 region has 13 residues. The germline V gene encodes CDR1 WSHSY and CDR2 SAAADI. Here the CDR3 reads CASRGQESYEQYF. The CDR3 nucleotides read TGCGCCAGCAGGGGGCAGGAATCCTACGAGCAGTACTTC.

This clonotype appeared a few times. This chain links TRBV10-3 with TRBJ2-4; 7 nucleotides align to TRBD1. The end of the DNA aligns better with TRBJ2-7, so the J call may be wrong. The CDR3 covers 13 residues. The V gene's germline CDR1 is ENHRY and CDR2 SYGVKD. The CDR3 sequence: CATGQVSSYEQYF. The CDR3, as DNA: TGTGCCACCGGACAGGTATCCTCCTACGAGCAGTACTTC.